This T cell receptor beta chain was captured in a study of CXCR3-negative and CXCR3-positive naive CD8 T cells. 5' RACE that incorporated UMI labels was used to prepare the TRB cDNA libraries. After re-calling the 5' RACE reads, TCRdb lists one entry per CDR3 protein, DNA absent. The repertoire table contains 100,000 to 150,000 distinct CDR3 sequences. Germline V gene data show CDR1 as LGHNA and CDR2 as YSLEER. The CDR3 runs to 14 residues. Sequenced input: naive CXCR3- CD8+ T cells from blood. Indicated subset: CD45RO-CCR7+CD27+CD95- naive CD8+ T cells lacking CXCR3 (TNR3-). The V call is TRBV4-3, the J call TRBJ2-7. The source of this sequence is a human donor in good health. Some clones in this sample may be carry-over from other donors' samples. The CDR3: CASSQAGEYYEQYF.